This entry lists 12 T cell receptor beta chains sequenced from one sample in a study of cytomegalovirus exposure and HLA in healthy donors. PCR used 60 Vbeta primers and 13 Jbeta primers. Clones were read by immunoSEQ multiplex PCR, and TCRdb kept only the in-frame ones, dropping some. This table has 200,000 to 250,000 clones, roughly 70% appearing once. Material for sequencing was PBMCs. All receptors derive from a man aged 40-49 years in good health and CMV-seropositive.

The chain has TRBV5-1 and TRBJ2-7; 12 nucleotides match TRBD1. Germline CDR1 SGHRS, CDR2 YFSETQ. The CDR3 runs to 14 residues. Trimming cost V 5 bases and J 5 bases; bases outside gene matches: 5. The chain's CDR3 is CASSPGTGGDEQYF. For the CDR3, the DNA is TGCGCCAGCAGTCCCGGGACAGGGGGCGACGAGCAGTACTTC. Looking up the rest from reference TRBV5-1 and TRBJ2-7 gives the full variable domain: KAGVTQTPRYLIKTRGQQVTLSCSPISGHRSVSWYQQTPGQGLQFLFEYFSETQRNKGNFPGRFSGRQFSNSRSEMNVSTLELGDSALYLCASSPGTGGDEQYFGPGTRLTVT.

A remark on this clone: The sample holds other DNA sequences that translate to the same CDR3. The chain combines TRBV5-1 with TRBJ1-1; D call uncertain. Germline loops: CDR1 SGHRS, CDR2 YFSETQ. V gave up 0 bases and J gave up 0 bases, with 9 bases separating them. The CDR3 runs to 15 residues. CDR3 in amino acids: CASSLVGGVNTEAFF. CDR3 nucleotide sequence: TGCGCCAGCAGCTTGGTGGGAGGAGTGAACACTGAAGCTTTCTTT.

The chain has TRBV5-4 and TRBJ2-2; tentatively, D is TRBD2 (5 bases). The V gene's germline CDR1 is SGHNT and CDR2 YYREEE (reference sequence). V was pared by 0 bases and J by 4 bases, with 10 bases between. The CDR3 loop spans 15 amino acids. The CDR3 protein is CASSLVQEVTGELFF. The CDR3 DNA follows: TGTGCCAGCAGCTTGGTCCAGGAGGTCACCGGGGAGCTGTTTTTT.

V gene TRBV2 combines with J gene TRBJ2-5, with a tentative D call TRBD1 (5 bases). This CDR3 is 15 amino acids long. Trimming stripped 7 bases from V and 5 bases from J, with 20 bases between. Germline V gives CDR1 SNHLY, CDR2 FYNNEI. The CDR3 region is CASIPQGVEGETQYF. For the CDR3, the DNA is TGTGCCAGCATTCCCCAAGGGGTAGAAGGGGAGACCCAGTACTTC.

The chain employs TRBV5-1 and TRBJ1-2; tentatively, D is TRBD1 (5 bases). The V end lost 3 bases, the J end lost 6 bases, and 15 bases lay between the germline ends. The germline gives CDR1 SGHRS, CDR2 YFSETQ. The CDR3 spans 14 residues. CDR3 loop: CASSWGPEPNGYTF. CDR3 DNA sequence: TGCGCCAGCAGCTGGGGCCCAGAACCCAATGGCTACACCTTC.

This clone was seen only a few times. The J gene is TRBJ1-5, the V gene TRBV19, with D maybe TRBD1 (5 bases). The V end lost 3 bases, the J end lost 1 base, and 10 bases lay between the germline ends. Looked up from germline, CDR1 is LNHDA and CDR2 is SQIVND (reference sequence). CDR3 size: 15 residues. The CDR3 here is CASSMGQSSNQPQHF. The CDR3 nucleotides are TGTGCCAGTAGTATGGGGCAGTCCAGCAATCAGCCCCAGCATTTT.

The rearrangement joins TRBV11-2 to TRBJ2-7; D is unresolved. Germline CDR1 is SGHAT and CDR2 is FQNNGV. The CDR3 consists of 12 residues. V lost 3 bases and J 0 bases, leaving 3 bases between the germline ends. CDR3 loop: CASSLSSYEQYF. In nucleotides, the CDR3 is TGTGCCAGCAGCTTGAGCTCCTACGAGCAGTACTTC.

As for this clone: The identical CDR3 is also encoded by other nucleotide sequences in the sample. V is TRBV5-1 and J is TRBJ2-5; TRBD1 agrees at 9 bases. This CDR3 contains 17 residues. Trimming removed 2 bases from V and 4 bases from J; junction bases left unmatched: 12. Germline V gene sequence: CDR1 SGHRS, CDR2 YFSETQ. DNA for the CDR3: TGCGCCAGCAGCTTTTCCACGGGACAGGGAAAAAGAGAGACCCAGTACTTC. It codes for CASSFSTGQGKRETQYF. Full variable domain (remainder filled in from reference TRBV5-1 and TRBJ2-5): KAGVTQTPRYLIKTRGQQVTLSCSPISGHRSVSWYQQTPGQGLQFLFEYFSETQRNKGNFPGRFSGRQFSNSRSEMNVSTLELGDSALYLCASSFSTGQGKRETQYFGPGTRLLVL.

The chain is built from TRBV18 and TRBJ2-1, with 15 bases lining up with TRBD2. This CDR3 is 15 amino acids long. In germline, CDR1 is KGHSH, CDR2 LQKENI. Unmatched junction bases numbered 9, after V lost 3 bases and J lost 15 bases. The CDR3 sequence: CASSPRTSGGADPFF. In nucleotides, the CDR3 is TGTGCCAGCTCACCCCGGACTAGCGGGGGGGCGGATCCGTTCTTC.

The count of this clone is one. The same CDR3 can be traced to other DNA sequences in this sample. The V gene is TRBV29-1, the J gene TRBJ1-1; 9 bases agree with TRBD1. Germline loops: CDR1 SQVTM, CDR2 ANQGSEA. J was trimmed by 4 bases and V by 4 bases; bases with no gene match: 4. The length of the CDR3 is 13 residues. The CDR3: CSVVGQGGTEAFF. The CDR3 DNA sequence: TGCAGCGTTGTGGGACAGGGCGGCACTGAAGCTTTCTTT. Using reference TRBV29-1 and TRBJ1-1 for the parts outside the CDR3, the full variable domain is SAVISQKPSRDICQRGTSLTIQCQVDSQVTMMFWYRQQPGQSLTLIATANQGSEATYESGFVIDKFPISRPNLTFSTLTVSNMSPEDSSIYLCSVVGQGGTEAFFGQGTRLTVV.

Only a few counts were recorded for this clone. Distinct nucleotide sequences in the sample also encode this CDR3. The chain has TRBV11-2 and TRBJ2-5, with a tentative D call TRBD1 (6 bases). The CDR3 extends over 14 amino acids. With 2 bases removed from V and 0 bases from J, the gap between germline ends came to 7 bases. CDR1 and CDR2 (germline): SGHAT, FQNNGV. The CDR3 coding sequence is TGTGCCAGCAGCTTATACAGGGACCAAGAGACCCAGTACTTC. Amino acid sequence: CASSLYRDQETQYF. Using reference TRBV11-2 and TRBJ2-5 for the parts outside the CDR3, the full variable domain is EAGVAQSPRYKIIEKRQSVAFWCNPISGHATLYWYQQILGQGPKLLIQFQNNGVVDDSQLPKDRFSAERLKGVDSTLKIQPAKLEDSAVYLCASSLYRDQETQYFGPGTRLLVL.

V gene TRBV7-2 combines with J gene TRBJ2-7; tentative D call: TRBD1 (5 bases). V lost 1 base and J 2 bases, leaving 12 bases between the germline ends. The length of the CDR3 is 15 residues. Germline V gene lookup returns CDR1 SGHTA and CDR2 FQGNSA. The CDR3 DNA is TGTGCCAGCAGCTTAGGGACACTTAATCCCTACGAGCAGTACTTC. It yields the protein CASSLGTLNPYEQYF.